The T cell receptor beta chain under discussion was sequenced for a study of OX40 agonist ivuxolimab in advanced cancers. Overall study results and limits: At 0.1 to 3.0 mg/kg and by week 6, clonal expansion occurred in CD4+ and CD8+ blood T cells.

Assay used: immunoSEQ multiplex PCR; TCRdb lists only in-frame clones, some missing. The repertoire holds around 100,000 clones, with approximately 89% as singletons. In the case of this clone: Its specificity is not known.

After removal of 4 bases from V and 3 bases from J, the junction contained 2 bases not matched to a gene. The CDR3 is made up of 13 amino acids. Looked up from germline, CDR1 is SSHAT and CDR2 is FNYEAQ (reference sequence). This sequence originates from an adult with an advanced solid tumor such as melanoma, head and neck, liver or kidney cancer. The rearrangement links TRBV7-7 to TRBJ1-1; 7 bases map to TRBD1. The source was CD4+ or CD8+ T cells sorted from blood, collected in a trial of the OX40 agonist ivuxolimab. The CDR3 DNA sequence: TGTGCCAGCAGCTCCGGACAGGACACTGAAGCTTTCTTT. Translated, it gives CASSSGQDTEAFF.